Presented here are 4 T cell receptor beta chains from one specimen sequenced in a study of cytomegalovirus exposure and HLA in healthy donors. The PCR had 60 Vbeta and 13 Jbeta primers. Repertoires were generated with immunoSEQ multiplex PCR, while TCRdb's copy carries only in-frame clones and drops some. The repertoire holds 130,000 or so clones, with roughly 70% as singletons. The sample taken for sequencing was PBMCs. These receptors came from a woman in her thirties or forties in good health and CMV-seropositive.

CDR3 protein: CASSPGQGGSGNQPQHF. The CDR3 region has the DNA TGTGCCAGCAGCCCAGGACAGGGTGGAAGTGGCAATCAGCCCCAGCATTTT. The rearrangement joins TRBV7-9 to TRBJ1-5; 8 bases are a match to TRBD1. This CDR3 spans 17 amino acids. Germline CDR1 SEHNR, CDR2 FQNEAQ (reference sequence). J was trimmed by 2 bases and V by 5 bases; bases with no gene match: 11. Drawing the rest from reference TRBV7-9 and TRBJ1-5, the complete variable domain is DTGVSQNPRHKITKRGQNVTFRCDPISEHNRLYWYRQTLGQGPEFLTYFQNEAQLEKSRLLSDRFSAERPKGSFSTLEIQRTEQGDSAMYLCASSPGQGGSGNQPQHFGDGTRLSIL.

This sequence joins TRBV5-3 and TRBJ1-2; TRBD1 is a possible D gene (6 bases). TRBV5-3 is classed as an ORF, of uncertain function. CDR3 length equals 13 residues. Trimming removed 4 bases at V and 8 bases at J, with 15 bases between. CDR3 DNA sequence: TGTGCCAGAAGCCCTCGACAGGCCCCAGGCTACACCTTC. Amino acids: CARSPRQAPGYTF.

The count of this clone is one. The V and J genes are TRBV4-1 and TRBJ2-2; D remains unclear. The CDR3 spans 14 residues. V was pared by 0 bases and J by 4 bases, with 6 bases between. Germline V gene lookup returns CDR1 MGHRA and CDR2 YSYEKL. CDR3 loop: CASSQDSLTGELFF. The CDR3 DNA is TGCGCCAGCAGCCAAGACTCTCTCACCGGGGAGCTGTTTTTT.

A few counts support this clone. The chain has TRBV30 and TRBJ1-1; maybe TRBD1 (6 bases). CDR3 length: 14 amino acids. Trimming took 3 bases from V and 4 from J, leaving 15 bases between them. Germline V gene sequence: CDR1 GTSNPN, CDR2 SVGIG (reference sequence). CDR3 in amino acids: CAWRAGGGGTEAFF. CDR3 in DNA: TGTGCCTGGAGGGCCGGGGGGGGCGGCACTGAAGCTTTCTTT.